Below are 29 T cell receptor beta chains sequenced from a single sample in a study of blood T cell repertoires in COVID-19. Assay used: immunoSEQ multiplex PCR; TCRdb lists only in-frame clones, some missing. The data show nearly 250,000 clones, with 86% seen just once and roughly 1.9% held by the top ten. Sequencing input: PBMCs or T cells enriched from blood (not recorded which). The receptors were sampled from a woman in her forties or fifties who had recovered from COVID-19.

The gene calls are TRBV27 and TRBJ1-5; D remains unclear. Germline CDR1 reads MNHEY; CDR2 reads SMNVEV (reference sequence). The CDR3 is 13 residues long. The ends were cut back, 2 bases at V and 9 bases at J, with 11 bases in the middle. The chain's CDR3 is CASSLVVRGPQHF. The CDR3 nucleotides read TGTGCCAGCAGTTTAGTGGTACGGGGGCCCCAGCATTTT.

The chain has TRBV27 and TRBJ2-7; 9 bases agree with TRBD1. CDR3 length: 19 residues. Germline loops: CDR1 MNHEY, CDR2 SMNVEV (reference sequence). With V trimmed by 5 bases and J by 4 bases, 21 bases remained unmatched. This chain's CDR3 is CASSPHPTGGSPLDYEQYF. CDR3 sequence (DNA): TGTGCCAGCAGTCCCCACCCGACAGGGGGGTCTCCTCTTGATTACGAGCAGTACTTC.

The rearrangement joins TRBV28 to TRBJ2-1, with 7 bases identical to TRBD1. There are 21 residues in the CDR3. V lost 6 bases, J lost 0 bases, and 23 bases stayed unmatched. Germline lookup yields CDR1 MDHEN and CDR2 SYDVKM. The CDR3 reads CASSLLRLGQLTKSSYNEQFF. In DNA form, the CDR3 reads TGTGCCAGCAGCCTATTAAGACTGGGACAGCTTACGAAGAGCTCCTACAATGAGCAGTTCTTC. The full variable domain, completed using reference TRBV28 and TRBJ2-1, is DVKVTQSSRYLVKRTGEKVFLECVQDMDHENMFWYRQDPGLGLRLIYFSYDVKMKEKGDIPEGYSVSREKKERFSLILESASTNQTSMYLCASSLLRLGQLTKSSYNEQFFGPGTRLTVL.

Concerning this clone: Additional DNA sequences in this sample encode the identical CDR3. The chain employs TRBV19 and TRBJ1-1, with D unclear. CDR1 is LNHDA and CDR2 is SQIVND in the germline V gene (reference sequence). V was trimmed by 5 bases and J by 1 base, leaving 11 bases between them. The CDR3 totals 14 residues. CDR3 DNA: TGTGCCAGTAGTCCTTGGACTGAGAACACTGAAGCTTTCTTT. This sequence encodes CASSPWTENTEAFF. Complete variable domain (other parts from reference TRBV19 and TRBJ1-1): DGGITQSPKYLFRKEGQNVTLSCEQNLNHDAMYWYRQDPGQGLRLIYYSQIVNDFQKGDIAEGYSVSREKKESFPLTVTSAQKNPTAFYLCASSPWTENTEAFFGQGTRLTVV.

This chain joins TRBV30 and TRBJ1-5, with 7 bases that match TRBD1. The CDR3 totals 15 residues. The germline CDR1 and CDR2 sequences are GTSNPN and SVGIG (reference sequence). The V and J ends lost 0 bases and 9 bases, in that order; junction bases with no gene match: 11. CDR3 coding DNA: TGTGCCTGGAGTGTATCTTCAGGGGGTGTCATGCCCCAGCATTTT. Amino acid sequence: CAWSVSSGGVMPQHF.

The chain combines TRBV11-2 with TRBJ2-1, with D maybe TRBD2 (6 bases). V was cut by 1 base and J by 2 bases, with 9 bases left in between. This CDR3 contains 15 residues. Germline loops: CDR1 SGHAT, CDR2 FQNNGV. The CDR3 DNA reads TGTGCCAGCAGCTTAGGAGGGACTCCCTACAATGAGCAGTTCTTC. Translating gives CASSLGGTPYNEQFF.

The chain carries TRBV6-5 and TRBJ1-2; D perhaps matches TRBD1 (6 bases). Trimming removed 0 bases from V and 7 bases from J, with 15 bases in between. This CDR3 is built from 15 residues. Germline-derived CDR1 and CDR2 are MNHEY and SVGAGI. In DNA, the CDR3 is TGTGCCAGCAGTTACTCGACACAGGGAAGGAGTGGCTACACCTTC. Its protein is CASSYSTQGRSGYTF.

The chain joins TRBV3-1 (or the pseudogene TRBV3-2) to TRBJ1-2, with TRBD1 matching over 8 bases. Unmatched junction bases numbered 14, after V lost 4 bases and J lost 4 bases. From germline, CDR1 is LGHDT and CDR2 YNNKEL (reference sequence). The CDR3 length is 17 residues. As DNA, the CDR3 is TGTGCCAGCAGCCCCACCCTACACGGACAGGGAGGCTATGGCTACACCTTC. This translates into CASSPTLHGQGGYGYTF.

This clone was seen once. This rearrangement joins TRBV7-8 to TRBJ1-5; possible D gene TRBD1, 6 bases. CDR1 and CDR2 (germline): SGHVS, FQNEAQ. The germline V and J ends were trimmed by 2 bases and 0 bases, with 14 bases remaining between them. This CDR3 is 17 amino acids long. CDR3 in amino acids: CASSLFVYRDSNQPQHF. The CDR3 DNA sequence: TGTGCCAGCAGCTTATTTGTATACAGGGATAGCAATCAGCCCCAGCATTTT.

This chain joins TRBV6-5 and TRBJ2-5; no firm D call. Germline V gives CDR1 MNHEY, CDR2 SVGAGI. The CDR3 length is 12 residues. Trimming left V 8 bases short and J 1 base short, with 8 bases between. The CDR3 sequence is CASGGPQETQYF. DNA of the CDR3: TGTGCCAGCGGCGGTCCCCAAGAGACCCAGTACTTC.

The chain combines TRBV19 with TRBJ1-2; D is perhaps TRBD1 (6 bases). Germline V gene lookup returns CDR1 LNHDA and CDR2 SQIVND (reference sequence). V lost 2 bases and J 0 bases, leaving 28 bases between the germline ends. This CDR3 spans 21 amino acids. The CDR3 bases are TGTGCCAGTAGTATAAGAAGGGTTTGGGATGTAAGACAGGAAGCTAACTATGGCTACACCTTC. This codes for CASSIRRVWDVRQEANYGYTF.

The V and J genes are TRBV7-9 and TRBJ2-6; D is unresolved. The CDR3 has 18 residues. Trimming took off 1 base at V and 0 bases at J, with 13 bases between the two ends. CDR1 is SEHNR, CDR2 FQNEAQ, per germline (reference sequence). Written as DNA, the CDR3 is TGTGCCAGCAGCTTAGTAACATACAGAGACTCTGGGGCCAACGTCCTGACTTTC. Translating it yields CASSLVTYRDSGANVLTF.

The sample holds one count of this clone. V and J are TRBV30 and TRBJ2-1, with 8 bases matching TRBD2. Trimming cost V 0 bases and J 12 bases; bases outside gene matches: 10. CDR1 and CDR2 from the germline V gene are GTSNPN and SVGIG (reference sequence). The CDR3 spans 14 residues. This chain's CDR3 is CAWSVGGSGKVQFF. In DNA form, the CDR3 reads TGTGCCTGGAGTGTAGGGGGTAGCGGGAAGGTGCAGTTCTTC. The variable domain in full, completed from reference TRBV30 and TRBJ2-1, reads SQTIHQWPATLVQPVGSPLSLECTVEGTSNPNLYWYRQAAGRGLQLLFYSVGIGQISSEVPQNLSASRPQDRQFILSSKKLLLSDSGFYLCAWSVGGSGKVQFFGPGTRLTVL.

The rearrangement links TRBV11-3 to TRBJ1-2; TRBD1 matches at 7 bases. This CDR3 spans 13 amino acids. The V segment lost 5 bases and the J segment 5 bases; nucleotides outside the gene matches: 5. CDR1 is SGHNT, CDR2 YENEEA, per germline. CDR3 DNA: TGTGCCAGCAGCCGGACAGGAGGGTATGGCTACACCTTC. Translation: CASSRTGGYGYTF.

This sequence joins TRBV28 and TRBJ1-2, with D tentatively TRBD1 (5 bases). Germline-derived CDR1 and CDR2 are MDHEN and SYDVKM. V gave up 5 bases and J gave up 3 bases, with 10 bases separating them. The CDR3 is 13 amino acids. The CDR3 DNA reads as TGTGCCAGCAGTCTACAGGATTACTATGGCTACACCTTC. Translated: CASSLQDYYGYTF.

The V call is TRBV5-4, the J call TRBJ1-6, with D unclear. CDR3 length: 16 amino acids. V lost 2 bases, J lost 9 bases, and 18 bases lay in between. Germline values: CDR1 SGHNT, CDR2 YYREEE (reference sequence). This chain's CDR3 is CASSFGGRRDGSPLHF. DNA for the CDR3: TGTGCCAGCAGCTTCGGTGGGAGGCGGGATGGTTCACCCCTCCACTTT.

The chain combines TRBV30 with TRBJ2-7; 11 bases are shared with TRBD2. Germline loops: CDR1 GTSNPN, CDR2 SVGIG (reference sequence). This CDR3 comprises 14 residues. Trimming took 0 bases from V and 4 from J; bases not matched to a gene: 2. The CDR3 sequence: CAWSVWTSGYEQYF. The CDR3 nucleotides are TGTGCCTGGAGTGTTTGGACTAGCGGGTACGAGCAGTACTTC.

The V call is TRBV15, the J call TRBJ2-7; D perhaps matches TRBD2 (5 bases). In germline, CDR1 is LNHNV, CDR2 YYDKDF (reference sequence). V lost 5 bases to trimming and J lost 1 base, with 9 bases between them. The CDR3 is made up of 13 amino acids. The CDR3 here is CATSPSGSYEQYF. As DNA, the CDR3 is TGTGCCACCAGCCCGTCGGGGTCCTACGAGCAGTACTTC.

The gene calls are TRBV28 and TRBJ2-3; 8 bases are shared with TRBD2. The V gene end was trimmed by 6 bases and the J gene end by 2 bases; junction bases not matched to a gene: 7. The germline gives CDR1 MDHEN, CDR2 SYDVKM. The CDR3 loop spans 15 amino acids. The CDR3 bases are TGTGCCAGCAGAGATAGCGGGGCCCCCACAGATACGCAGTATTTT. It is translated as CASRDSGAPTDTQYF. Filled out from reference TRBV28 and TRBJ2-3, the complete variable domain reads DVKVTQSSRYLVKRTGEKVFLECVQDMDHENMFWYRQDPGLGLRLIYFSYDVKMKEKGDIPEGYSVSREKKERFSLILESASTNQTSMYLCASRDSGAPTDTQYFGPGTRLTVL.

As DNA, the CDR3 is TGTGCCAGCAGTTTCGGCGGGTCTGGGGCCAACGTCCTGACTTTC. It codes for CASSFGGSGANVLTF. The gene calls are TRBV28 and TRBJ2-6; maybe TRBD2 (5 bases). The CDR3 loop spans 15 amino acids. Deletions cut 3 bases from V and 1 base from J, with 7 bases between. Germline CDR1 is MDHEN and CDR2 is SYDVKM.

The chain is built from TRBV19 and TRBJ2-7; D might be TRBD2 (6 bases). Trimming took 2 bases from V and 3 from J, leaving 11 bases between them. CDR3 size: 14 residues. The germline V gene has CDR1 LNHDA and CDR2 SQIVND (reference sequence). The CDR3 region is CASSITFGGYEQYF. The CDR3 region has the DNA TGTGCCAGTAGTATAACGTTCGGGGGCTACGAGCAGTACTTC.

The genes are TRBV6-5 and TRBJ2-7; no firm D call. Trimming took off 6 bases at V and 4 bases at J, with 13 bases between the two ends. The germline CDR1 and CDR2 sequences are MNHEY and SVGAGI. The CDR3 extends over 13 amino acids. The CDR3 DNA reads as TGTGCCAGCAGCCCCGGGTCTAAATACGAGCAGTACTTC. This codes for CASSPGSKYEQYF.

The J gene is TRBJ2-2, the V gene TRBV30, with D perhaps matching TRBD1 (5 bases). Per germline, CDR1 GTSNPN and CDR2 SVGIG (reference sequence). Trimming left V 0 bases short and J 3 bases short, with 8 bases between. This CDR3 contains 14 residues. CDR3: CAWSVQVDTGELFF. As DNA, the CDR3 is TGTGCCTGGAGTGTACAGGTGGACACCGGGGAGCTGTTTTTT.

J is TRBJ1-2 and V is TRBV11-3; D gene unclear. CDR3 size: 13 residues. Germline-derived CDR1 and CDR2 are SGHNT and YENEEA. The V end lost 7 bases, the J end lost 3 bases, and 12 bases lay between the germline ends. The CDR3 nucleotides are TGTGCCAGCACCAAAAACACCGACTATGGCTACACCTTC. It specifies CASTKNTDYGYTF. The complete variable domain, with remaining parts taken from reference TRBV11-3 and TRBJ1-2, reads EAGVVQSPRYKIIEKKQPVAFWCNPISGHNTLYWYLQNLGQGPELLIRYENEEAVDDSQLPKDRFSAERLKGVDSTLKIQPAELGDSAVYLCASTKNTDYGYTFGSGTRLTVV.

This clone has only one observation. This rearrangement joins TRBV7-9 to TRBJ2-1, with 8 bases identical to TRBD2. V was clipped by 0 bases and J by 3 bases; unmatched bases: 7. Germline assignment: CDR1 SEHNR and CDR2 FQNEAQ (reference sequence). CDR3 length: 17 residues. CDR3 in amino acids: CASSLANPAGVYNEQFF. CDR3 bases: TGTGCCAGCAGCTTAGCGAACCCAGCGGGAGTCTACAATGAGCAGTTCTTC.

This rearrangement joins TRBV30 to TRBJ1-1; D is unclear. The germline V and J ends were trimmed by 3 bases and 2 bases, with 10 bases remaining between them. Looked up from germline, CDR1 is GTSNPN and CDR2 is SVGIG (reference sequence). CDR3 size: 13 residues. DNA for the CDR3: TGTGCCTGGAGACCTCGAGGCAACACTGAAGCTTTCTTT. Amino acids: CAWRPRGNTEAFF.

The chain carries TRBV19 and TRBJ2-7; 10 bases are a match to TRBD1. Germline V gene data show CDR1 as LNHDA and CDR2 as SQIVND (reference sequence). This CDR3 comprises 19 residues. The ends lost 3 bases at V and 4 bases at J; junction bases unmatched: 18. Written as DNA, the CDR3 is TGTGCCAGTAGTATGGCGAGTCGAGGGATCGGGACAGGGGTGTACGAGCAGTACTTC. It codes for CASSMASRGIGTGVYEQYF.

This clone was recorded once. Here the CDR3 reads CASSSSPRDSTVAKNIQYF. The CDR3 nucleotides read TGTGCCAGCAGTTCCAGCCCCCGGGACAGCACGGTAGCCAAAAACATTCAGTACTTC. The J gene is TRBJ2-4, the V gene TRBV27; 7 bases line up with TRBD1. Germline-derived CDR1 and CDR2 are MNHEY and SMNVEV (reference sequence). J gave up 0 bases and V 4 bases, and 15 bases lay outside the gene matches. There are 19 residues in the CDR3.

Turning to this clone: The same CDR3 also results from other DNA sequences found in this sample. This chain links TRBV18 with TRBJ1-6; tentatively, D is TRBD1 (5 bases). V lost 1 base and J lost 5, with 9 bases in between. CDR3 length: 15 residues. Per germline, CDR1 KGHSH and CDR2 LQKENI. This CDR3 reads CASSPRGGDNSPLHF. In nucleotides, the CDR3 is TGTGCCAGCTCACCACGTGGAGGGGATAATTCACCCCTCCACTTT.